This TCR beta chain is from a study of CD8 T cells in ankylosing spondylitis. Construction of TCR beta libraries was performed using quantitative 5'-RACE with molecular barcodes. TCRdb redid the calling of the 5' RACE reads with MiXCR, one entry per CDR3 protein. The sample consists of approximately 88,000 distinct CDR3 sequences, 7.5% to 9% of them appearing once. The germline V gene encodes CDR1 SGHAT and CDR2 FQNNGV. The CDR3 loop spans 18 amino acids. V was pared by 5 bases and J by 2 bases, with 11 bases of the junction left unmatched. Study-level findings and limits: A CD8+ phenotype characterized the disease-linked clones, which were relatively rare in peripheral blood.

This clonotype showed up just a few times. Its antigen is still unknown. This clonotype originated in a male donor with ankylosing spondylitis or in good health (not recorded which). Sequencing input: blood, either unsorted or a sorted T cell fraction (not recorded which). The V gene is TRBV11-2, the J gene TRBJ2-2; TRBD2 agrees at 10 bases. CDR3 bases: TGTGCCAGCAGCCCACGGCCTAGCGGGGGCCTCAACACCGGGGAGCTGTTTTTT. This codes for CASSPRPSGGLNTGELFF.